These T cell receptor beta chains were read from a single sample in a study of follicular helper T cells after annual influenza vaccination. Sequencing used immunoSEQ multiplex PCR; TCRdb keeps in-frame clones, though not all of them. Altogether about 15,000 clones are present, 70% to 85% being singletons, with the ten largest covering approximately 1.3%. Sequences were derived from CXCR5+ CD38- circulating T follicular helper cells from blood, sampled 7 days after influenza vaccination. The receptors were sampled from an adult who received the influenza vaccine. The conserved cysteine and the conserved F or W are not part of the CDR3 here.

v_call | cdr3_aa
TRBV7-9 | ASSLRGLPNTEAF
TRBV6-1 | ASSPGLVADTQY
TRBV6-5 | ASSWDRENTGELF
TRBV6-5 | ASSSTNSIPEAF
TRBV5-6 | ASSPRTGLLDNEQF
TRBV7-9 | ASSPRLAGPSEQY
TRBV5-1 | ASSLDRLQPQH
TRBV28 | ATVGDWRDTQY
TRBV7-8 | ASSLRQGTNSGELF
TRBV29-1 | SVSDRGNPQETQY
TRBV25-1 | ASTGTSNSYEQY
TRBV7-8 | ASSPRPRDSRNQPQH
TRBV7-9 | ASSQGTGRTGELF
TRBV5-1 | ASSLSGGNIGDTQY
TRBV5-4 | ASSFRQAINYGYT
TRBV6-6 | ASKGDRGFPYEQY
TRBV5-1 | ASAGGPDEKLF
TRBV5-6 | ASSLNRHNEQF
TRBV7-9 | ASSLAETGNSPLH
TRBV19 | ASSIGGIGDSPLH